The following is a T cell receptor beta chain sequence with its context. Which antigen it targets is not known. This may stem from a read error, because a much larger clone lies one nucleotide away. The sample comes from a study of CD8 T cells in ankylosing spondylitis (dated by TCRdb to about 2017). About the investigation overall: The study set out to find disease-linked TCR variants by profiling T cell receptor beta repertoires in ankylosing spondylitis patients and healthy donors. In total, the full study cohort was made up of some 110 healthy donors and more than 20 ankylosing spondylitis patients. Peripheral blood was sampled, and synovial fluid was additionally collected from ankylosing spondylitis patients.

Results and caveats for the whole study, not just this receptor: A TCR beta motif of eight highly homologous amino acid variants appeared characteristic of blood from ankylosing spondylitis patients. Significant enrichment of the disease-linked clones was reported in matched synovial fluid samples from ankylosing spondylitis patients. A CD8+ phenotype was shown by the disease-linked clones, which were found at relatively low frequencies in peripheral blood. Some of the motif variants had been reported before in the synovial fluid and blood of reactive arthritis patients, a finding that suggests common disease-initiation mechanisms.

Sequencing was carried out with an Illumina HiSeq 2500. Quantitative 5'-RACE with molecular barcodes was used to prepare TCR beta libraries. The study's own analysis went as follows. A new computational method based on a probabilistic model of VDJ rearrangement was used to identify disease-linked TCR variants. TCRdb reprocessed the public reads (quality trimming at Q25 with fastp, clone calling with MiXCR) and kept in-frame beta chains. For every CDR3 protein sequence, its rows merge into one entry that carries the most common genes and DNA. TCRdb assigned the V and J calls; the authors' analysis was not used. In this sample the table shows about 240,000 distinct CDR3 sequences, 7.5% to 9% of which occur a single time. The ten largest account for under 7.5% of the sample. From the cysteine through the phenylalanine, the CDR3 covers 17 amino acids. This entry keeps only the CDR3 DNA: 51 bases, framed from base 1. The germline V gene yields SGHVS for CDR1 and FNYEAQ for CDR2. V is reduced by 1 base and J by 7 bases, leaving a spacing of 20 bases between them.

The chain links TRBV7-6 with TRBJ2-4; the D call is tentative, TRBD1 or TRBD2, as each matches 6 bases. Specimen: blood, either unsorted or a sorted T cell fraction (not recorded which). The sequence came from a male donor with ankylosing spondylitis or in good health (not recorded which). The nucleotide sequence reads TGTGCCAGCAGCTTAGAGGGGGGCCGTTCCAACCATAACATTCAGTACTTC. This gives the protein CASSLEGGRSNHNIQYF.